This record looks at one TCR beta chain sequence and its context. The protocol was immunoSEQ multiplex PCR, while the TCRdb copy is restricted to in-frame clones and leaves out a portion. The sample lists some 170,000 clones, 75% to 85% occurring once. The data stem from a study of blood T cell repertoires in COVID-19. Germline V lookup: CDR1 MNHEY, CDR2 SMNVEV (reference sequence). This CDR3 has 16 residues. V shed 3 bases and J 9 bases; nucleotides not matched to a gene: 6. The V gene is TRBV27, the J gene TRBJ1-6; the match to TRBD1 covers 12 bases. The sample was PBMCs or T cells enriched from blood (not recorded which). This TCR was recovered from a middle-aged man who had recovered from COVID-19. As DNA, the CDR3 is TGTGCCAGCAGTTTGCCCGGGACAGGGGGCGGTTCACCCCTCCACTTT. Protein product: CASSLPGTGGGSPLHF.